These 29 T cell receptor beta chains originate from one sample sequenced in a study of shared clonotypes between healthy human individuals. Measured with immunoSEQ multiplex PCR; TCRdb has only the in-frame clones, and not every one. This table holds about 1 million clones, about 76% found once. The sample consisted of memory CD4+ T cells sorted from blood. As for subset: CD45RA-negative fraction. These receptors all come from a young man in good health.

V gene TRBV28 combines with J gene TRBJ2-2, with D perhaps matching TRBD1 (5 bases). The germline V gene encodes CDR1 MDHEN and CDR2 SYDVKM. This CDR3 has 16 amino acids. V lost 9 bases, J lost 0 bases, and 17 bases lay in between. CDR3 in DNA: TGTGCCAGTACAGGACGGCCCTTATCGAACACCGGGGAGCTGTTTTTT. Translating gives CASTGRPLSNTGELFF.

This clone has just one count. The junction shows a germline mismatch at one end, possibly a read error. The chain employs TRBV7-6 and TRBJ2-7; D is unresolved. The germline V gene has CDR1 SGHVS and CDR2 FNYEAQ. The CDR3 sequence is 11 residues long. The CDR3 sequence is CASSLDSEQYF. The CDR3 DNA reads TGTGCCAGCAGTTTAGACTCCGAGCAGTACTTC.

This chain uses TRBV28 with TRBJ2-2; 9 bases align to TRBD1. The CDR3 loop spans 15 amino acids. J gave up 8 bases and V 7 bases, and 11 bases lay outside the gene matches. The germline CDR1 and CDR2 sequences are MDHEN and SYDVKM. The DNA of the CDR3 is TGTGCCAGCACCACAGGGGGCCCCTTTTGGGGGGAGCTGTTTTTT. Translation gives CASTTGGPFWGELFF. Supplemented by reference TRBV28 and TRBJ2-2, the full variable domain reads DVKVTQSSRYLVKRTGEKVFLECVQDMDHENMFWYRQDPGLGLRLIYFSYDVKMKEKGDIPEGYSVSREKKERFSLILESASTNQTSMYLCASTTGGPFWGELFFGEGSRLTVL.

The rearrangement joins TRBV10-2 to TRBJ1-1; the D is unclear. CDR1 is WSHSY, CDR2 SAAADI, per germline. The CDR3 loop spans 13 amino acids. Trimming cost V 7 bases and J 1 base, with 10 bases left between them. The CDR3 DNA follows: TGCGCCAGCAAAGATCCAGCGAACACTGAAGCTTTCTTT. This sequence encodes CASKDPANTEAFF.

The V gene is TRBV7-2, the J gene TRBJ2-1, with 8 nucleotides matching TRBD2. The CDR3 totals 17 residues. J was trimmed by 1 base and V by 0 bases; bases with no gene match: 5. Germline CDR1 reads SGHTA; CDR2 reads FQGNSA. The CDR3 region is CASSLAPGLGSYNEQFF. The CDR3 nucleotides are TGTGCCAGCAGCTTAGCGCCGGGACTAGGTTCCTACAATGAGCAGTTCTTC.

The V gene is TRBV19, the J gene TRBJ2-3; the D is unclear. Germline loops: CDR1 LNHDA, CDR2 SQIVND (reference sequence). Trimming left V 3 bases short and J 8 bases short, with 6 bases between. CDR3 length: 11 amino acids. This chain's CDR3 is CASSMSTTQYF. In DNA form, the CDR3 reads TGTGCCAGTAGTATGTCCACTACGCAGTATTTT.

The chain carries TRBV10-2 and TRBJ2-1; D not resolved. Trimming took off 8 bases at V and 0 bases at J, with 11 bases between the two ends. This CDR3 contains 14 residues. Germline V gene lookup returns CDR1 WSHSY and CDR2 SAAADI. CDR3 DNA: TGCGCCAGCCTGCTTTCTAACTCCTACAATGAGCAGTTCTTC. The encoded protein is CASLLSNSYNEQFF.

This chain uses TRBV7-2 with TRBJ1-1, with D maybe TRBD1 (6 bases). The germline CDR1 and CDR2 sequences are SGHTA and FQGNSA. The CDR3 spans 14 residues. With 5 bases removed from V and 1 base from J, the gap between germline ends came to 11 bases. CDR3: CASSLGAANTEAFF. The CDR3, as DNA: TGTGCCAGCAGCCTGGGGGCGGCGAACACTGAAGCTTTCTTT.

The rearrangement joins TRBV5-1 to TRBJ2-1; D is ambiguous. There are 13 residues in the CDR3. The germline V gene has CDR1 SGHRS and CDR2 YFSETQ. V lost 5 bases to trimming and J lost 6 bases, with 12 bases between them. In nucleotides, the CDR3 is TGCGCCAGCAGGGCGAGAATCTCCAATGAGCAGTTCTTC. This translates into CASRARISNEQFF. Using reference TRBV5-1 and TRBJ2-1 for the parts outside the CDR3, the full variable domain is KAGVTQTPRYLIKTRGQQVTLSCSPISGHRSVSWYQQTPGQGLQFLFEYFSETQRNKGNFPGRFSGRQFSNSRSEMNVSTLELGDSALYLCASRARISNEQFFGPGTRLTVL.

Regarding this clone: Other DNA sequences in this sample translate to the same CDR3. This chain links TRBV5-1 with TRBJ1-1; possibly TRBD1 for D (6 bases). V lost 4 bases, J lost 2 bases, and 12 bases lay in between. Germline-derived CDR1 and CDR2 are SGHRS and YFSETQ. The CDR3 covers 14 residues. The CDR3 coding sequence is TGCGCCAGCAGCCCCACGACAGGAAACACTGAAGCTTTCTTT. Translation gives CASSPTTGNTEAFF.

This clone was found a few times. The chain carries TRBV5-6 and TRBJ2-7; 7 bases agree with TRBD2. Germline V lookup: CDR1 SGHDT, CDR2 YYEEEE. This CDR3 comprises 13 residues. V shed 4 bases and J 9 bases; nucleotides not matched to a gene: 10. CDR3 DNA sequence: TGTGCCAGCAGCCCAGCGGGACCAAAGGGGCAGTACTTC. Residues: CASSPAGPKGQYF.

The chain links TRBV7-2 to TRBJ1-4, with 7 bases aligning to TRBD1. Germline-derived CDR1 and CDR2 are SGHTA and FQGNSA. This CDR3 is 14 amino acids long. V shed 4 bases, J shed 4 bases, and the junction held 3 bases outside the gene matches. DNA for the CDR3: TGTGCCAGCAGCTCACAGGGGAGTAATGAAAAACTGTTTTTT. It codes for CASSSQGSNEKLFF.

The rearrangement links TRBV9 to TRBJ1-5; D remains unclear. Germline CDR1 is SGDLS and CDR2 is YYNGEE. Trimming shortened V by 0 bases and J by 5 bases, and 9 bases separated the two germline ends. The length of the CDR3 is 14 residues. CDR3: CASSVAPLYQPQHF. Here the CDR3 DNA reads TGTGCCAGCAGCGTAGCCCCCCTTTATCAGCCCCAGCATTTT.

V is TRBV10-1 and J is TRBJ2-2, with a tentative D call TRBD1 (6 bases). This CDR3 is built from 14 residues. Trimming cost V 8 bases and J 5 bases, with 15 bases left between them. Germline V CDR1 and CDR2: WNHNN, SYGVQD (reference sequence). CDR3 sequence: CASSIRDNTGELFF. CDR3 nucleotide sequence: TGCGCCAGCTCAATCCGGGACAATACCGGGGAGCTGTTTTTT.

The chain couples TRBV5-1 to TRBJ2-2; the D is unclear. The V gene lost 0 bases and the J gene lost 3 bases, with 12 bases spanning the gap. CDR3 length: 16 residues. Germline V lookup: CDR1 SGHRS, CDR2 YFSETQ. DNA for the CDR3: TGCGCCAGCAGCTTGGTCGGCAGGAGCTACACCGGGGAGCTGTTTTTT. Its protein is CASSLVGRSYTGELFF.

This chain connects TRBV9 to TRBJ2-7, with D possibly being TRBD1 (7 bases). Germline CDR1 reads SGDLS; CDR2 reads YYNGEE. The germline V and J ends were trimmed by 0 bases and 3 bases, with 13 bases remaining between them. The length of the CDR3 is 15 residues. CDR3 DNA: TGTGCCAGCAGCGTAGGTCAGGGGGGTGGCTACGAGCAGTACTTC. It translates to CASSVGQGGGYEQYF.

V gene TRBV5-1 combines with J gene TRBJ1-6; 9 positions agree with TRBD1. This CDR3 has 15 amino acids. Losses at the gene ends were 0 bases for V and 9 bases for J; bases not matched to a gene: 4. Germline assignment: CDR1 SGHRS and CDR2 YFSETQ. CDR3: CASSLADRGSSPLHF. The CDR3 coding sequence is TGCGCCAGCAGCTTGGCCGACAGGGGGAGTTCACCCCTCCACTTT.

This chain connects TRBV7-9 to TRBJ2-3; TRBD2 matches at 7 bases. Germline CDR1 SEHNR, CDR2 FQNEAQ (reference sequence). V shed 4 bases and J 0 bases; nucleotides not matched to a gene: 16. The CDR3 has 19 residues. CDR3 in DNA: TGTGCCAGCAGCTACCATACCCGACTCGCGGGGGAAAGCACAGATACGCAGTATTTT. Its translation is CASSYHTRLAGESTDTQYF.

CDR3 DNA sequence: TGTGCCAGCAACACAGGGAGTTTGAACACTGAAGCTTTCTTT. Its protein product is CASNTGSLNTEAFF. The chain joins TRBV6-1 to TRBJ1-1; D perhaps matches TRBD1 (6 bases). The V end lost 7 bases, the J end lost 0 bases, and 12 bases lay between the germline ends. Germline CDR1 and CDR2: MNHNS and SASEGT. This CDR3 comprises 14 residues.

This clone was observed a handful of times. The chain is built from TRBV6-1 and TRBJ2-3; D unresolved. CDR1 is MNHNS and CDR2 is SASEGT in the germline V gene. Trimming took 1 base from V and 7 from J, leaving 12 bases between them. The CDR3 contains 14 residues. Here the CDR3 DNA reads TGTGCCAGCAGTGAAGAGGTGCAGCAATATACGCAGTATTTT. Amino acids: CASSEEVQQYTQYF.

This clone occurred a few times. The chain has TRBV5-8 and TRBJ1-1; D perhaps matches TRBD1 (6 bases). Trimming cost V 4 bases and J 1 base, with 11 bases left between them. CDR1 and CDR2 from the germline V gene are SGHTS and YDEGEE. The CDR3 sequence is 14 residues long. The CDR3 DNA reads as TGTGCCAGCAGCCACAGGGTGGGGAACACTGAAGCTTTCTTT. Translated, it gives CASSHRVGNTEAFF.

The chain is built from TRBV10-3 and TRBJ2-7, with 10 bases lining up with TRBD1. Germline V gene data show CDR1 as ENHRY and CDR2 as SYGVKD. The V segment lost 8 bases and the J segment 4 bases; nucleotides outside the gene matches: 2. The CDR3 consists of 12 residues. The CDR3 reads CAIRDRGYEQYF. The CDR3 coding sequence is TGTGCCATCCGGGACAGGGGATACGAGCAGTACTTC.

A word on this clone: Other DNA sequences of this sample code for an identical CDR3. The CDR3 loop reads CASSPRGRGDEQYF. The CDR3 nucleotides read TGTGCCAGCAGTCCCCGGGGGAGGGGGGACGAGCAGTACTTC. The J gene is TRBJ2-7, the V gene TRBV6-5; D perhaps matches TRBD2 (7 bases). V shed 5 bases and J shed 5 bases, with 16 bases lying between them. This CDR3 has 14 residues. Germline-derived CDR1 and CDR2 are MNHEY and SVGAGI.

This clone was seen once. The J gene is TRBJ1-1, the V gene TRBV2, with D maybe TRBD1 (6 bases). The CDR3 is made up of 14 amino acids. Per the germline V gene, CDR1 is SNHLY and CDR2 is FYNNEI. V shed 2 bases and J shed 11 bases, with 18 bases lying between them. The CDR3 DNA reads as TGTGCCAGCAGTGAACAGGGGAACCTCCTTGAGGCTTTCTTT. Translated: CASSEQGNLLEAFF.

The chain joins TRBV4-1 to TRBJ2-4; D not resolved. CDR3 length: 15 residues. Germline V gene lookup returns CDR1 MGHRA and CDR2 YSYEKL. V was clipped by 3 bases and J by 9 bases, with 18 bases between them. The CDR3, as DNA: TGCGCCAGCAGCCACCCCGGAGACGGTTCGACCATTCAGTACTTC. Encoded protein: CASSHPGDGSTIQYF.

This chain uses TRBV18 with TRBJ1-6; D is ambiguous. This CDR3 contains 15 residues. Germline values: CDR1 KGHSH, CDR2 LQKENI. V lost 0 bases and J lost 5, with 8 bases in between. The CDR3 DNA follows: TGTGCCAGCTCACCACCGGGGATTGATAATTCACCCCTCCACTTT. It encodes CASSPPGIDNSPLHF. The variable domain in full, completed from reference TRBV18 and TRBJ1-6, reads NAGVMQNPRHLVRRRGQEARLRCSPMKGHSHVYWYRQLPEEGLKFMVYLQKENIIDESGMPKERFSAEFPKEGPSILRIQQVVRGDSAAYFCASSPPGIDNSPLHFGNGTRLTVT.

The rearrangement uses TRBV7-9 and TRBJ1-2; tentatively, D is TRBD1 (6 bases). With 5 bases removed from V and 6 bases from J, the gap between germline ends came to 28 bases. The CDR3 consists of 18 residues. Germline CDR1 SEHNR, CDR2 FQNEAQ (reference sequence). The CDR3 loop is CASSLDVGGTPSINGYTF. In DNA, the CDR3 is TGTGCCAGCAGCCTTGACGTTGGAGGGACACCCTCCATTAATGGCTACACCTTC.

The chain employs TRBV6-5 and TRBJ1-2, with 7 bases fitting TRBD1. Germline lookup yields CDR1 MNHEY and CDR2 SVGAGI. The CDR3 totals 14 residues. V lost 6 bases to trimming and J lost 4 bases; unmatched junction nucleotides: 8. This CDR3 reads CASRKTGTAYGYTF. CDR3 coding DNA: TGTGCCAGCAGAAAAACCGGGACAGCCTATGGCTACACCTTC.

This clone was recorded once. The chain links TRBV5-8 to TRBJ1-1; 8 nucleotides line up with TRBD1. Germline V CDR1 and CDR2: SGHTS, YDEGEE. The V and J ends lost 2 bases and 0 bases, in that order; junction bases with no gene match: 3. The CDR3 has 15 residues. The CDR3 region has the DNA TGTGCCAGCAGCTTAAGGGACAGGATGAACACTGAAGCTTTCTTT. This encodes CASSLRDRMNTEAFF. The full variable domain, with the rest looked up from reference TRBV5-8 and TRBJ1-1, is EAGVTQSPTHLIKTRGQQATLRCSPISGHTSVYWYQQALGLGLQFLLWYDEGEERNRGNFPPRFSGRQFPNYSSELNVNALELEDSALYLCASSLRDRMNTEAFFGQGTRLTVV.